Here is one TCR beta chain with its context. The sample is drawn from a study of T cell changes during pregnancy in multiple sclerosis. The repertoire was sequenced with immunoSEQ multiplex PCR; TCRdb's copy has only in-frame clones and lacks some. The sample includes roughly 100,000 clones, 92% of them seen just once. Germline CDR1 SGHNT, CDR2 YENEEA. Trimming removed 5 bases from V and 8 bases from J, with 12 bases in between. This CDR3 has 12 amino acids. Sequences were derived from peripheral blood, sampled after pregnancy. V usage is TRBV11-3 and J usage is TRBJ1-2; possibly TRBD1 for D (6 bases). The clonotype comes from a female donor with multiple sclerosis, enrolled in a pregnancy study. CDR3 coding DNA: TGTGCCAGCAGCGACTCGGACAGAGGCTACACCTTC. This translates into CASSDSDRGYTF.